This T cell receptor (beta chain) originates from a study of Graves' ophthalmopathy and Graves' hyperthyroidism. The germline CDR1 and CDR2 sequences are MNHNS and SASEGT. The CDR3 runs 14 residues. Trimming pared 9 bases from V and 5 bases from J, leaving 19 bases between. This clonotype appeared many times. Scientists amplified the TCR beta CDR3 regions from RNA transcripts. HTBI primers served in a first-round RT-PCR, which a second-round multiplex PCR followed. MiXCR, run by TCRdb on the multiplex PCR reads, gives a single entry per CDR3 protein. This table has a few hundred thousand distinct CDR3 sequences, roughly 14% appearing once.

The J gene is TRBJ1-2, the V gene TRBV6-1, with D possibly TRBD1 on 6 matching bases. Material for sequencing was peripheral blood. The TCR comes from a woman under 30 with stable Graves' hyperthyroidism. CDR3 in DNA: TGTGCCAGTTACCCTGGGGGCAAAGGGTATGGCTACACCTTC. This translates into CASYPGGKGYGYTF.